What follows describes a single T cell receptor beta chain. The CDR3 is made up of 14 amino acids. Germline V gene lookup returns CDR1 LNHDA and CDR2 SQIVND (reference sequence). Trimming removed 6 bases at V and 8 bases at J, with 19 bases between. In the source study's methods: Estimation of nucleated cell counts relied on the amplification of reference gene primers. The method was immunoSEQ multiplex PCR; TCRdb's version includes in-frame clones alone and lacks a portion of them. V and J calls and clone size are copied from that table; D and trimming were computed from the DNA. The table records about 140,000 clones, under 90% of them present only once. The sample belongs to a study of blood T cell repertoires in COVID-19. Study details: The origin of the acute and convalescent COVID-19 samples was the United States, Italy and Spain.

This sequence joins TRBV19 and TRBJ1-2, with D hard to call. The sequenced sample was peripheral blood. The origin of this receptor is a woman older than 75 in a cohort sampled during active or convalescent COVID-19. The CDR3 reads CASREDQWRRGYTF. DNA of the CDR3: TGTGCCAGTAGGGAGGACCAGTGGAGAAGAGGCTACACCTTC.